The source of this TCR beta chain is a study of blood T cell repertoires in COVID-19. TCRdb keeps only in-frame clones here, not all; method: immunoSEQ multiplex PCR. The sample lists some 300,000 clones, approximately 84% occurring once. Between the trimmed V and J ends, which lost 0 bases and 7 bases, there was a span of 16 bases. Looked up from germline, CDR1 is SEHNR and CDR2 is FQNEAQ (reference sequence). CDR3 length: 17 residues. This sequence joins TRBV7-9 and TRBJ1-6, with D possibly matching TRBD1 (6 bases). What was sequenced was PBMCs or T cells enriched from blood (not recorded which). This sequence originates from a man aged 25 to 40 who had recovered from COVID-19. CDR3 protein: CASSLAYWTDRNSPLHF. In DNA, the CDR3 is TGTGCCAGCAGCTTAGCCTATTGGACAGATCGCAATTCACCCCTCCACTTT.